This T cell receptor (beta chain) was captured by sequencing in a study of T cell responses to AZD1222 COVID-19 vaccine. The assay was immunoSEQ multiplex PCR, and TCRdb's table has in-frame clones only and misses some. The sample holds about 130,000 clones, approximately 92% seen once. The germline V and J ends were trimmed by 5 bases and 0 bases, with 7 bases remaining between them. This CDR3 contains 14 residues. Germline V lookup: CDR1 KGHSH, CDR2 LQKENI. The sample was peripheral blood, taken 28 days after the second AZD1222 dose. The J gene is TRBJ2-2, the V gene TRBV18; weak D call: TRBD2 (5 bases). This sequence was found in an adult who received the AZD1222 COVID-19 vaccine. The CDR3 DNA follows: TGTGCCAGCTCATCTAGCTCGAACACCGGGGAGCTGTTTTTT. Translated: CASSSSSNTGELFF.